Listed below are T cell receptor beta chains from one sample, sequenced in a study of shared clonotypes between healthy human individuals. The method was immunoSEQ multiplex PCR; TCRdb's version includes in-frame clones alone and lacks a portion of them. The repertoire includes more than 2,000,000 clones, 85% to 95% of them detected once, and 0.35% to 0.5% sits in the top ten. Material for sequencing was naive CD4+ T cells from PBMCs. The receptors stem from a young man in good health. Some clones in this sample may be carry-over from other donors' samples. Both conserved end residues are part of each CDR3. The D gene is left open where the match is weak. Where a row states a size, it is once, few, many or the class of an expanded clone; other rows omit it.

D: NA; J: TRBJ2-2; size: NA; length: 15; V: TRBV11-2; CDR3: CASSLQGLTIGELFF; DNA: TGTGCCAGCAGCTTACAGGGTTTAACAATCGGGGAGCTGTTTTTT
D: NA; J: TRBJ2-3; size: once; length: 16; V: TRBV5-4; CDR3: CASSLSGNLGTDTQYF; DNA: TGTGCCAGCAGCTTGTCTGGGAATCTCGGCACAGATACGCAGTATTTT
D: TRBD1; J: TRBJ2-7; size: NA; length: 14; V: TRBV5-6; CDR3: CASSLGTGVYEQYF; DNA: TGTGCCAGCAGCTTGGGGACAGGGGTGTACGAGCAGTACTTC
D: NA; J: TRBJ2-1; size: NA; length: 15; V: TRBV5-1; CDR3: CASSWTDSSYNEQFF; DNA: TGCGCCAGCAGCTGGACTGACTCATCCTACAATGAGCAGTTCTTC
D: TRBD1; J: TRBJ1-2; size: NA; length: 14; V: TRBV27; CDR3: CASRVPGQGSGYTF; DNA: TGTGCCAGCAGGGTCCCGGGACAGGGGAGTGGCTACACCTTC
D: TRBD1; J: TRBJ2-7; size: NA; length: 14; V: TRBV28; CDR3: CASTTGQGPYEQYF; DNA: TGTGCCAGCACGACCGGACAGGGGCCCTACGAGCAGTACTTC
D: NA; J: TRBJ1-4; size: once; length: 17; V: TRBV5-8; CDR3: CASSLWGNRAPNEKLFF; DNA: TGTGCCAGCAGCTTGTGGGGGAACAGGGCTCCTAATGAAAAACTGTTTTTT
D: NA; J: TRBJ1-1; size: NA; length: 14; V: TRBV5-4; CDR3: CASSPSGVVTEAFF; DNA: TGTGCCAGCAGCCCGAGCGGGGTTGTAACTGAAGCTTTCTTT
D: TRBD1; J: TRBJ1-1; size: NA; length: 14; V: TRBV30; CDR3: CAWNPRGLNTEAFF; DNA: TGTGCCTGGAACCCCAGGGGGCTGAACACTGAAGCTTTCTTT
D: TRBD1; J: TRBJ2-3; size: NA; length: 15; V: TRBV5-1; CDR3: CASSRRQGAPDTQYF; DNA: TGCGCCAGCAGCAGGCGGCAGGGGGCCCCAGATACGCAGTATTTT
D: NA; J: TRBJ1-1; size: NA; length: 14; V: TRBV27; CDR3: CASSGQGTRTEAFF; DNA: TGTGCCAGCAGTGGGCAAGGGACAAGGACTGAAGCTTTCTTT
D: TRBD1; J: TRBJ1-4; size: NA; length: 16; V: TRBV4-1; CDR3: CASSQEAGGYDEKLFF; DNA: TGCGCCAGCAGCCAAGAGGCAGGGGGGTACGATGAAAAACTGTTTTTT
D: NA; J: TRBJ2-2; size: once; length: 13; V: TRBV2; CDR3: CASGVYNTGELFF; DNA: TGTGCCAGTGGGGTCTACAACACCGGGGAGCTGTTTTTT
D: TRBD1; J: TRBJ2-1; size: NA; length: 12; V: TRBV28; CDR3: CASSPYRGEQFF; DNA: TGTGCCAGCAGTCCATACAGGGGTGAGCAGTTCTTC
D: TRBD1; J: TRBJ2-2; size: NA; length: 14; V: TRBV10-3; CDR3: CAIGTASNTGELFF; DNA: TGTGCCATCGGGACAGCCTCGAACACCGGGGAGCTGTTTTTT
D: NA; J: TRBJ1-1; size: few; length: 13; V: TRBV25-1; CDR3: CASSVYSSAEAFF; DNA: TGTGCCAGCAGTGTATACAGCTCAGCTGAAGCTTTCTTT
D: TRBD2; J: TRBJ2-1; size: NA; length: 15; V: TRBV7-3; CDR3: CASSPQRGYFDEQFF; DNA: TGTGCCAGCAGCCCCCAGCGGGGGTATTTCGATGAGCAGTTCTTC
D: NA; J: TRBJ1-2; size: NA; length: 15; V: TRBV18; CDR3: CASSPLLWDIGGYTF; DNA: TGTGCCAGCTCACCACTCTTGTGGGACATCGGTGGCTACACCTTC
D: NA; J: TRBJ2-7; size: NA; length: 13; V: TRBV18; CDR3: CASSRTHAYEQYF; DNA: TGTGCCAGCTCACGGACTCATGCCTACGAGCAGTACTTC
D: NA; J: TRBJ1-1; size: NA; length: 18; V: TRBV7-2; CDR3: CASSRREAPRLRGTEAFF; DNA: TGTGCCAGCAGCCGGAGAGAAGCTCCCAGGTTGCGGGGCACTGAAGCTTTCTTT
D: NA; J: TRBJ1-1; size: NA; length: 14; V: TRBV19; CDR3: CASSQSGSGTEAFF; DNA: TGTGCCAGTAGTCAATCAGGGTCGGGCACTGAAGCTTTCTTT
D: TRBD1; J: TRBJ1-5; size: NA; length: 19; V: TRBV18; CDR3: CASSPRGQGGIGLNQPQHF; DNA: TGTGCCAGCTCACCCCGGGGACAGGGAGGTATTGGGCTTAATCAGCCCCAGCATTTT
D: TRBD2; J: TRBJ2-5; size: NA; length: 19; V: TRBV9; CDR3: CASSLRAAGGPTSRETQYF; DNA: TGTGCCAGCAGCCTCCGAGCGGCGGGAGGGCCTACCTCGCGAGAGACCCAGTACTTC
D: TRBD1; J: TRBJ2-7; size: NA; length: 14; V: TRBV9; CDR3: CASSRDRDPYEQYF; DNA: TGTGCCAGCAGCCGCGACAGGGACCCCTACGAGCAGTACTTC
D: NA; J: TRBJ2-4; size: NA; length: 13; V: TRBV6-5; CDR3: CASSYENYGIQYF; DNA: TGTGCCAGCAGTTACGAAAACTATGGCATTCAGTACTTC
D: NA; J: TRBJ2-7; size: NA; length: 13; V: TRBV21-1; CDR3: CASSKPLPYEQYF; DNA: TGTGCCAGCAGCAAACCCCTCCCTTACGAGCAGTACTTC
D: NA; J: TRBJ2-1; size: NA; length: 13; V: TRBV6-5; CDR3: CASSLTGNPEQFF; DNA: TGTGCCAGCAGTCTTACCGGGAATCCTGAGCAGTTCTTC
D: TRBD2; J: TRBJ2-5; size: NA; length: 15; V: TRBV5-4; CDR3: CASSPSGSGGETQYF; DNA: TGTGCCAGCAGCCCTAGCGGGAGTGGGGGAGAGACCCAGTACTTC
D: NA; J: TRBJ2-4; size: NA; length: 14; V: TRBV7-2; CDR3: CASSLGRAKNIQYF; DNA: TGTGCCAGCAGCTTAGGTCGGGCCAAAAACATTCAGTACTTC
D: NA; J: TRBJ2-7; size: NA; length: 15; V: TRBV10-1; CDR3: CASSESRVGRNEQYF; DNA: TGCGCCAGCAGTGAGTCGAGGGTGGGCAGGAACGAGCAGTACTTC
D: NA; J: TRBJ2-4; size: NA; length: 15; V: TRBV19; CDR3: CASSQTALAKNIQYF; DNA: TGTGCCAGTAGCCAGACAGCTTTAGCCAAAAACATTCAGTACTTC
D: NA; J: TRBJ1-5; size: NA; length: 13; V: TRBV28; CDR3: CASQGNSNQPQHF; DNA: TGTGCCAGTCAGGGTAATAGCAATCAGCCCCAGCATTTT
D: NA; J: TRBJ2-1; size: NA; length: 16; V: TRBV7-9; CDR3: CASGLLRGESYNEQFF; DNA: TGTGCCAGCGGCTTACTAAGGGGGGAATCCTACAATGAGCAGTTCTTC
D: TRBD1; J: TRBJ1-4; size: NA; length: 17; V: TRBV11-2; CDR3: CASSFSGGKPTNEKLFF; DNA: TGTGCCAGCAGCTTTTCAGGGGGCAAGCCAACTAATGAAAAACTGTTTTTT
D: NA; J: TRBJ2-2; size: NA; length: 15; V: TRBV30; CDR3: CAWSARVLYTGELFF; DNA: TGTGCCTGGAGTGCCCGGGTCCTTTACACCGGGGAGCTGTTTTTT
D: TRBD1; J: TRBJ2-7; size: NA; length: 15; V: TRBV11-1; CDR3: CASSRSTGETTEQYF; DNA: TGTGCCAGCAGCCGTTCGACAGGGGAAACGACCGAGCAGTACTTC
D: NA; J: TRBJ2-3; size: NA; length: 11; V: TRBV28; CDR3: CASSGGTPQYF; DNA: TGTGCCAGCTCTGGGGGGACTCCGCAGTATTTT
D: NA; J: TRBJ1-2; size: NA; length: 14; V: TRBV7-6; CDR3: CASSLGAPFYGYTF; DNA: TGTGCCAGCAGCTTAGGGGCGCCGTTCTATGGCTACACCTTC
D: NA; J: TRBJ2-1; size: NA; length: 16; V: TRBV5-1; CDR3: CASSLGSAVYLDEQFF; DNA: TGCGCCAGCAGCTTGGGTAGCGCGGTTTACTTGGATGAGCAGTTCTTC
D: TRBD2; J: TRBJ2-7; size: NA; length: 14; V: TRBV5-1; CDR3: CASSPGLAGGMQYF; DNA: TGCGCCAGCAGCCCGGGACTAGCGGGAGGGATGCAGTACTTC
D: TRBD1; J: TRBJ1-3; size: NA; length: 13; V: TRBV10-3; CDR3: CAIGTASGNTIYF; DNA: TGTGCCATCGGGACAGCCTCTGGAAACACCATATATTTT
D: TRBD1; J: TRBJ2-7; size: NA; length: 19; V: TRBV27; CDR3: CASSLFPSTGTGTTYEQYF; DNA: TGTGCCAGCAGTTTATTCCCAAGTACCGGGACAGGAACCACCTACGAGCAGTACTTC
D: NA; J: TRBJ2-3; size: NA; length: 15; V: TRBV27; CDR3: CASSLTGTLSQAQYF; DNA: TGTGCCAGCAGTTTAACCGGGACCCTTAGTCAAGCGCAGTATTTT
D: NA; J: TRBJ1-1; size: NA; length: 10; V: TRBV28; CDR3: CASRDSRAFF; DNA: TGTGCCAGCAGGGATAGTAGGGCTTTCTTT
D: TRBD2; J: TRBJ2-1; size: NA; length: 14; V: TRBV11-2; CDR3: CASSPSGPYNEQFF; DNA: TGTGCCAGCAGCCCTAGCGGGCCGTACAATGAGCAGTTCTTC
D: NA; J: TRBJ2-1; size: NA; length: 16; V: TRBV18; CDR3: CASSPQGGPSYNEQFF; DNA: TGTGCCAGCTCACCACAAGGAGGCCCCTCCTACAATGAGCAGTTCTTC
D: NA; J: TRBJ1-3; size: NA; length: 14; V: TRBV9; CDR3: CASSVGSAGNTIYF; DNA: TGTGCCAGCAGCGTAGGGAGCGCTGGAAACACCATATATTTT
D: TRBD1; J: TRBJ1-1; size: NA; length: 15; V: TRBV5-1; CDR3: CASSLGQGRNTEAFF; DNA: TGCGCCAGCAGCTTGGGACAGGGAAGGAACACTGAAGCTTTCTTT
D: NA; J: TRBJ2-3; size: NA; length: 16; V: TRBV2; CDR3: CASSVVATMPTDTQYF; DNA: TGTGCCAGCAGTGTAGTCGCGACGATGCCCACAGATACGCAGTATTTT
D: TRBD1; J: TRBJ2-7; size: NA; length: 16; V: TRBV5-4; CDR3: CASSSRRQGAFGEQYF; DNA: TGTGCCAGCAGCTCCCGAAGACAGGGGGCCTTTGGCGAGCAGTACTTC
D: TRBD1; J: TRBJ1-4; size: once; length: 16; V: TRBV4-2; CDR3: CASSQPTTGTNEKLFF; DNA: TGTGCCAGCAGCCAACCCACGACAGGGACTAATGAAAAACTGTTTTTT
D: NA; J: TRBJ1-2; size: NA; length: 15; V: TRBV7-9; CDR3: CASSPMDSSIRGYTF; DNA: TGTGCCAGCAGCCCAATGGACAGCAGCATAAGGGGCTACACCTTC
D: TRBD1; J: TRBJ1-1; size: NA; length: 16; V: TRBV15; CDR3: CATSSRDRGWGTEAFF; DNA: TGTGCCACCAGCAGTAGGGACAGGGGATGGGGAACTGAAGCTTTCTTT
D: NA; J: TRBJ2-1; size: NA; length: 17; V: TRBV12-1; CDR3: CASTLRLAGACYNEQFF; DNA: TGTGCCAGCACCCTTCGACTAGCGGGAGCATGCTACAATGAGCAGTTCTTC
D: NA; J: TRBJ2-1; size: NA; length: 11; V: TRBV29-1; CDR3: CSPRSHHEQFF; DNA: TGCAGCCCACGCTCCCATCATGAGCAGTTCTTC